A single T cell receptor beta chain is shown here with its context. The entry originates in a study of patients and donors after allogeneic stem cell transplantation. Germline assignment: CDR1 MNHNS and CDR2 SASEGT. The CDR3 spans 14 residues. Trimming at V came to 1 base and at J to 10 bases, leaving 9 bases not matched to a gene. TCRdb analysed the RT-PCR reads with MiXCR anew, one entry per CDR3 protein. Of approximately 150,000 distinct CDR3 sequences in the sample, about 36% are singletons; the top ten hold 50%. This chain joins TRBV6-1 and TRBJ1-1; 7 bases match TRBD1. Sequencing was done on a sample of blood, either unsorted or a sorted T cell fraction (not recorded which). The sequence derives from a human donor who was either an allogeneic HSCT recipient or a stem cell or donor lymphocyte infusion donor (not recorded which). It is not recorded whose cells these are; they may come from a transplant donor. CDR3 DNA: TGTGCCAGCAGTGAAGGACGAGGGGGCGCAGGAGCTTTCTTT. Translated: CASSEGRGGAGAFF.